One sample yielded the 2 T cell receptor beta chains listed below, sequenced in a study of shared clonotypes between healthy human individuals. The naive CD8 subset, CD45RO-negative cells positively selected for CCR7, excluded terminally differentiated effector memory CD45RA+ cells. Data came from immunoSEQ multiplex PCR; TCRdb stores just in-frame clones and leaves some out. The top ten clones hold 24% of a sample with about 870,000 clones, 80% to 95% of them seen once. What was sequenced was naive CD8+ T cells sorted from blood. The receptors shown here come from a man aged 25-45 years in good health.

CDR3 in amino acids: CASSQGTGAWTEAFF. The CDR3, as DNA: TGCGCCAGCAGCCAAGGGACAGGGGCATGGACTGAAGCTTTCTTT. The chain joins TRBV4-1 to TRBJ1-1, with 9 bases fitting TRBD1. V dropped 1 base and J dropped 5; count of bases not matched to a gene: 5. Germline V gives CDR1 MGHRA, CDR2 YSYEKL. This CDR3 comprises 15 residues.

This chain uses TRBV19 with TRBJ1-5; D is perhaps TRBD1 (6 bases). The ends were cut back, 7 bases at V and 2 bases at J, with 15 bases in the middle. The CDR3 contains 15 residues. The germline gives CDR1 LNHDA, CDR2 SQIVND (reference sequence). CDR3 loop: CASTYRGYGNQPQHF. For the CDR3, the DNA is TGTGCCAGTACCTATAGGGGGTATGGCAATCAGCCCCAGCATTTT.